Below are 24 T cell receptor beta chains sequenced from a single sample in a study of molecular identifiers for immune sequencing clone quantification. TCRdb re-called the PCR reads with MiXCR, one entry per CDR3 protein. This repertoire shows about 500,000 distinct CDR3 sequences, 25% found once; its top ten account for around 0.76%. Material: naive CD8+ T cells from blood, with Jurkat cell RNA spiked in. Subset specified: FACS-sorted CD8+CD4-CCR7+CD45RA+ naive T cells. Receptor source: a human donor in good health. Some libraries in this study had Jurkat cell RNA spiked in.

A few counts support this clonotype. This chain joins TRBV6-1 and TRBJ1-2; D call uncertain. Deletions cut 2 bases from V and 1 base from J, with 20 bases between. CDR3 size: 18 residues. Germline CDR1 MNHNS, CDR2 SASEGT. Here the CDR3 DNA reads TGTGCCAGCAGTGAAAGGTCGTGGGAGTGGGAGAGTAACTATGGCTACACCTTC. This encodes CASSERSWEWESNYGYTF.

This clonotype has a handful of counts. The rearrangement joins TRBV3-1 to TRBJ2-3; no clear D gene. Germline values: CDR1 LGHDT, CDR2 YNNKEL (reference sequence). The CDR3 is 13 residues long. V gave up 8 bases and J gave up 5 bases, with 14 bases separating them. The CDR3 DNA follows: TGTGCCAGCGAAGGCCTGGGCGAAGATACGCAGTATTTT. This gives the protein CASEGLGEDTQYF.

The chain joins TRBV4-1 to TRBJ2-7; 8 nucleotides agree with TRBD1. The CDR3 is 16 amino acids. The ends lost 2 bases at V and 2 bases at J; junction bases unmatched: 8. Germline V gives CDR1 MGHRA, CDR2 YSYEKL. Written as DNA, the CDR3 is TGCGCCAGCAGCCAAACCGGGACAGGTGAAACCTACGAGCAGTACTTC. Its protein product is CASSQTGTGETYEQYF.

The chain recombines TRBV13 with TRBJ1-5; TRBD1 is a possible D gene (6 bases). V was clipped by 10 bases and J by 4 bases, with 17 bases between them. This CDR3 contains 14 residues. Germline-derived CDR1 and CDR2 are PRHDT and FYEKMQ (reference sequence). The CDR3 loop is CATPPTGANQPQHF. The CDR3 DNA reads as TGTGCCACTCCCCCGACAGGTGCAAATCAGCCCCAGCATTTT.

Worth noting for this clonotype: Since a much larger clone is just one base distant, this may be a read error. The chain combines TRBV4-1 with TRBJ2-3; D might be TRBD1 or TRBD2, each matching 5 bases. This CDR3 spans 15 amino acids. V was pared by 0 bases and J by 4 bases, with 11 bases between. Germline V gene sequence: CDR1 MGHRA, CDR2 YSYEKL. The CDR3 sequence: CASSQENRGSDTQYF. The CDR3 DNA reads as TGCGCCAGCAGCCAAGAAAACCGGGGCTCAGATACGCAGTATTTT.

The chain links TRBV19 to TRBJ1-1; D is unclear. CDR1 and CDR2 from the germline V gene are LNHDA and SQIVND (reference sequence). The V and J ends lost 6 bases and 2 bases respectively, with 10 bases between them. The CDR3 extends over 13 amino acids. The CDR3 protein is CASRLSGNTEAFF. The DNA of the CDR3 is TGTGCCAGTAGGCTGAGCGGCAACACTGAAGCTTTCTTT.

This clonotype was recorded only once. V is TRBV19 and J is TRBJ2-3; 7 positions match TRBD1. The CDR3 spans 16 residues. Looked up from germline, CDR1 is LNHDA and CDR2 is SQIVND (reference sequence). V shed 5 bases and J 0 bases; nucleotides not matched to a gene: 8. The DNA for the CDR3 is TGTGCCAGTAGTGTCGTGACAGGGTATAGCACAGATACGCAGTATTTT. Protein sequence: CASSVVTGYSTDTQYF.

The chain links TRBV4-3 to TRBJ1-2, with a possible D match to TRBD1 (6 bases). In germline, CDR1 is LGHNA, CDR2 YSLEER. The V end lost 0 bases, the J end lost 4 bases, and 15 bases lay between the germline ends. The CDR3 is 16 amino acids. This CDR3 reads CASSQDAAGAFYGYTF. The CDR3 bases are TGCGCCAGCAGCCAAGATGCTGCGGGGGCCTTCTATGGCTACACCTTC.

A few counts support this clonotype. This chain connects TRBV3-1 to TRBJ2-5; D gene ambiguous. Looked up from germline, CDR1 is LGHDT and CDR2 is YNNKEL (reference sequence). There are 15 residues in the CDR3. Trimming took off 1 base at V and 0 bases at J, with 9 bases between the two ends. The CDR3 DNA follows: TGTGCCAGCAGCCAAGGCCCGGCCGACCAAGAGACCCAGTACTTC. Translating gives CASSQGPADQETQYF.

This chain joins TRBV12-3 or TRBV12-4 and TRBJ2-3; D is ambiguous. CDR3 length equals 15 residues. With 6 bases removed from V and 6 bases from J, the gap between germline ends came to 19 bases. CDR3 residues: CASSQGDFSFDTQYF. The CDR3 nucleotides are TGTGCCAGCAGCCAAGGCGACTTTAGCTTTGATACGCAGTATTTT.

As to this clonotype: Being one base from a much bigger clone, this may be a read error. The chain is built from TRBV7-9 and TRBJ2-2; tentatively, D is TRBD1 or TRBD2 (6 bases each). CDR1 and CDR2 (germline): SEHNR, FQNEAQ (reference sequence). This CDR3 has 18 residues. V gave up 3 bases and J gave up 0 bases, with 17 bases separating them. CDR3: CASSFPSTGGPNTGELFF. DNA of the CDR3: TGTGCCAGCAGCTTCCCCTCCACCGGGGGCCCGAACACCGGGGAGCTGTTTTTT.

The chain employs TRBV6-1 and TRBJ1-1; D is ambiguous. CDR1 and CDR2 from the germline V gene are MNHNS and SASEGT. V was shortened by 6 bases and J by 4 bases, with 15 bases between the two germline ends. This CDR3 comprises 14 residues. This CDR3 reads CASRADVMITEAFF. The DNA for the CDR3 is TGTGCCAGCAGGGCGGACGTGATGATCACTGAAGCTTTCTTT.

This clonotype was seen a few times. The J gene is TRBJ1-1, the V gene TRBV11-2; 7 bases align to TRBD1. With V trimmed by 1 base and J by 0 bases, 11 bases remained unmatched. From germline, CDR1 is SGHAT and CDR2 FQNNGV. The CDR3 length is 18 residues. CDR3 residues: CASSLAGTVFGMNTEAFF. CDR3 coding DNA: TGTGCCAGCAGCTTAGCCGGGACAGTCTTCGGGATGAACACTGAAGCTTTCTTT.

This clonotype was observed a handful of times. The rearrangement links TRBV7-6 to TRBJ2-2; D remains unclear. The CDR3 has 14 amino acids. V lost 1 base, J lost 1 base, and 4 bases lay in between. The germline gives CDR1 SGHVS, CDR2 FNYEAQ. CDR3 sequence (DNA): TGTGCCAGCAGCTTAGTGGAGAACACCGGGGAGCTGTTTTTT. As protein: CASSLVENTGELFF.

This clonotype was seen a few times. The chain has TRBV27 and TRBJ2-7; 8 bases fit TRBD2. Germline CDR1 and CDR2: MNHEY and SMNVEV (reference sequence). This CDR3 region has 15 residues. The V and J ends lost 6 bases and 0 bases, in that order; junction bases with no gene match: 7. CDR3 nucleotide sequence: TGTGCCAGCAGCCAAAGCGGGAGTCCCTCCTACGAGCAGTACTTC. As protein: CASSQSGSPSYEQYF.

The CDR3 nucleotides are TGTGCCAGTAGTATTGGGTCCCGAGGGTATCCCTACGAGCAGTACTTC. Amino acids: CASSIGSRGYPYEQYF. V is TRBV19 and J is TRBJ2-7, with D maybe TRBD2 (5 bases). V lost 3 bases and J lost 2, with 17 bases in between. The CDR3 has 16 residues. Germline assignment: CDR1 LNHDA and CDR2 SQIVND (reference sequence).

The sample holds a few counts of this clonotype. The rearrangement links TRBV5-6 to TRBJ2-7; D tentatively reads TRBD1 or TRBD2 (5 bases each). This CDR3 contains 14 residues. V was shortened by 4 bases and J by 3 bases, with 14 bases between the two germline ends. From germline, CDR1 is SGHDT and CDR2 YYEEEE. This chain's CDR3 is CASSILGPNYEQYF. The CDR3 nucleotides read TGTGCCAGCAGCATCCTGGGACCCAACTACGAGCAGTACTTC.

Turning to this clonotype: The junction departs from the called germline gene at one end, perhaps through a read error. The genes are TRBV7-9 and TRBJ2-3, with TRBD2 identical over 7 bases. The CDR3 extends over 15 amino acids. The V gene's germline CDR1 is SEHNR and CDR2 FQNEAQ (reference sequence). This chain's CDR3 is CASLVGGGVTDPQYF. CDR3 coding DNA: TGTGCCAGCCTGGTGGGGGGGGGTGTCACAGATCCGCAGTATTTT.

To note about this clonotype: Germline and junction disagree at one end, which may indicate a read error. This chain connects TRBV11-2 to TRBJ2-6; D possibly uses TRBD1 or TRBD2 (5 bases each). Germline CDR1 reads SGHAT; CDR2 reads FQNNGV. This CDR3 has 17 amino acids. Here the CDR3 reads CARSLVPDSSGANVRTF. As DNA, the CDR3 is TGTGCCCGCAGCTTAGTACCGGACTCCTCTGGGGCCAACGTCCGGACTTTC.

This clonotype has ten or more counts. The chain links TRBV9 to TRBJ1-5; D gene uncertain. CDR1 and CDR2 (germline): SGDLS, YYNGEE. V was pared by 0 bases and J by 4 bases, with 11 bases between. This CDR3 spans 15 amino acids. CDR3 loop: CASSVGFSLNQPQHF. For the CDR3, the DNA is TGTGCCAGCAGCGTAGGCTTCTCCCTAAATCAGCCCCAGCATTTT.

This clonotype has just a few counts. J is TRBJ2-2 and V is TRBV13, with 7 nucleotides matching TRBD1. V was pared by 1 base and J by 3 bases, with 8 bases of the junction left unmatched. This CDR3 is 17 amino acids long. CDR1 is PRHDT and CDR2 is FYEKMQ in the germline V gene (reference sequence). CDR3 amino acids: CASSLVDREMDTGELFF. CDR3 in DNA: TGTGCCAGCAGCTTAGTAGACAGGGAGATGGACACCGGGGAGCTGTTTTTT. Supplemented by reference TRBV13 and TRBJ2-2, the full variable domain reads AAGVIQSPRHLIKEKRETATLKCYPIPRHDTVYWYQQGPGQDPQFLISFYEKMQSDKGSIPDRFSAQQFSDYHSELNMSSLELGDSALYFCASSLVDREMDTGELFFGEGSRLTVL.

With regard to this clonotype: With a much larger clone just one base away, this may be a read error. The chain carries TRBV28 and TRBJ2-3; the D is unclear. The CDR3 is made up of 11 amino acids. Germline V gene lookup returns CDR1 MDHEN and CDR2 SYDVKM. V lost 5 bases and J lost 7, with 7 bases in between. The CDR3 DNA sequence: TGTGCCAGCAGTACCTCGTATACGCAGTATTTT. Translating it yields CASSTSYTQYF.

In this sample, this clonotype turned up many times. J is TRBJ1-4 and V is TRBV7-9, with 8 nucleotides matching TRBD1. The CDR3 is 14 residues long. Unmatched junction bases numbered 8, after V lost 5 bases and J lost 9 bases. Per germline, CDR1 SEHNR and CDR2 FQNEAQ (reference sequence). CDR3 nucleotides: TGTGCCAGCAGCCCTCCCGGGACAGGTAAAAAACTGTTTTTT. Translated, it gives CASSPPGTGKKLFF.

As to this clonotype: This may be a read error, as it is one base from a much larger clone. This chain links TRBV5-1 with TRBJ2-7; no reliable D call. V lost 0 bases and J lost 0, with 13 bases in between. Germline V gene data show CDR1 as SGHRS and CDR2 as YFSETQ. This CDR3 has 16 amino acids. CDR3 sequence (DNA): TGCGCCAGCAGCTTGGGCCCTTACAGTCGCTCCTACGAGCAGTACTTC. Protein: CASSLGPYSRSYEQYF. The full variable domain, rest sourced from reference TRBV5-1 and TRBJ2-7, is KAGVTQTPRYLIKTRGQQVTLSCSPISGHRSVSWYQQTPGQGLQFLFEYFSETQRNKGNFPGRFSGRQFSNSRSEMNVSTLELGDSALYLCASSLGPYSRSYEQYFGPGTRLTVT.